What follows are 6 T cell receptor beta chains derived from one specimen sequenced in a study of CD8 T cells in Susac syndrome (dated by TCRdb to about 2019). The library was produced with the immunoSEQ multiplex PCR assay. RNA was extracted using the RNeasy kit, and about 0.45 to 1 microgram was reverse transcribed with random hexamers. TCRdb redid the processing of the public reads, applying fastp at Q25 and MiXCR, and retained in-frame beta chains. Duplicate CDR3 protein sequences are folded into a single record with the most common DNA and genes. The sample data list 110,000 or so distinct CDR3 sequences, and 92% of these were observed just once. Clones ranked in the top ten supply roughly 0.14% of the sample. Specimen: CD4+ T cells from PBMCs. All receptors come from a human donor in good health.

This clonotype was seen a few times. The chain combines TRBV6-2 or TRBV6-3 with TRBJ2-5; D is undetermined. Trimming took 7 bases from V and 2 from J, leaving 2 bases between them. Per the germline V gene, CDR1 is MNHEY and CDR2 is SVGEGT. The CDR3 is made up of 10 amino acids. The CDR3 DNA reads as TGTGCCAGCAAACAAGAGACCCAGTACTTC. Translation: CASKQETQYF.

The chain links TRBV5-8 to TRBJ1-3; no clear D. Trimming removed 1 base from V and 2 bases from J, with 13 bases in between. Germline loops: CDR1 SGHTS, CDR2 YDEGEE. The CDR3 spans 16 residues. CDR3 in DNA: TGTGCCAGCAGCTTGTACGGCCTTAGGCCTGGAAACACCATATATTTT. Its protein product is CASSLYGLRPGNTIYF.

DNA of the CDR3: TGTGCCAGCAGCTTACATCCCCAGAACGTGGGGGAGCAGTACTTC. Protein sequence: CASSLHPQNVGEQYF. J is TRBJ2-7 and V is TRBV7-2; D is unclear. In germline, CDR1 is SGHTA, CDR2 FQGNSA. V lost 2 bases and J 7 bases, leaving 18 bases between the germline ends. The CDR3 consists of 15 residues.

The rearrangement joins TRBV7-9 to TRBJ1-3; possible D gene TRBD1, 5 bases. The V end was cut by 4 bases, the J end by 3 bases, with 16 bases between. From germline, CDR1 is SEHNR and CDR2 FQNEAQ (reference sequence). The CDR3 consists of 16 residues. DNA of the CDR3: TGTGCCAGCAGCTGGCCGGGGGGAGCAGGTGGAAACACCATATATTTT. Translating it yields CASSWPGGAGGNTIYF. Full variable domain (outside the CDR3, taken from reference TRBV7-9 and TRBJ1-3): DTGVSQNPRHKITKRGQNVTFRCDPISEHNRLYWYRQTLGQGPEFLTYFQNEAQLEKSRLLSDRFSAERPKGSFSTLEIQRTEQGDSAMYLCASSWPGGAGGNTIYFGEGSWLTVV.

This clonotype was seen only once. V is TRBV5-1 and J is TRBJ1-1, with TRBD1 identical over 9 bases. The CDR3 runs 14 residues. CDR1 is SGHRS and CDR2 is YFSETQ in the germline V gene. The trim removed 6 bases at V and 2 bases at J, leaving 5 bases unmatched. CDR3 nucleotides: TGCGCCAGCACCGGACAGGGGAGTAACACTGAAGCTTTCTTT. It specifies CASTGQGSNTEAFF.

V is TRBV18 and J is TRBJ2-5; D unclear. The CDR3 loop spans 12 amino acids. The germline CDR1 and CDR2 sequences are KGHSH and LQKENI. Trimming removed 5 bases at V and 4 bases at J, with 8 bases between. The CDR3 DNA follows: TGTGCCAGCTCAAACTACACAGAGACCCAGTACTTC. As protein: CASSNYTETQYF.